A single T cell receptor (beta chain) is shown here with its context. Its cognate antigen is unknown. This sample is drawn from a study of T cell responses to AZD1222 COVID-19 vaccine. Study-level information: Some second doses came at about 4 weeks and others at about 12 weeks; these were pooled.

The method was immunoSEQ multiplex PCR; TCRdb's version includes in-frame clones alone and lacks a portion of them. In the table there are about 130,000 clones, approximately 88% of which are singletons. CDR3 size: 14 residues. Germline V gene sequence: CDR1 SGHRS, CDR2 YFSETQ. The trim removed 3 bases at V and 1 base at J, leaving 3 bases unmatched. Study-wide points: Close to half of spike-specific TCRs reportedly recognize unmutated variant regions. At 160-218 and 743-854, vaccine-associated CD4 TCRs were dominant, and they spanned spike. White British people made up most donors, females outnumbered males, and clonal diversity was possibly underestimated.

This chain uses TRBV5-1 with TRBJ1-1, with 7 bases fitting TRBD1. This receptor was taken from an adult in good health. This specimen consisted of peripheral blood, obtained on day 0 of AZD1222 vaccination. The CDR3 DNA reads TGCGCCAGCAGCTCCGGGACAGCGAACACTGAAGCTTTCTTT. This sequence encodes CASSSGTANTEAFF.